These T cell receptor beta chains were read from a single sample in a study of T cells in localized non-small cell lung cancer. Assay: immunoSEQ multiplex PCR; the TCRdb copy retains only in-frame clones and omits some. The sample includes 31,000 or so clones, around three quarters of them seen just once. The sample was peripheral blood, taken before any cancer treatment. The receptors shown here come from a male donor at least 60 years old with stage III squamous cell lung carcinoma. Each CDR3 is given with its conserved first and last residue. D genes are given only for firm matches. Some rows mark clone size as missing; the rest say once, few, many or name a class of expanded clone.

.	TRBD1	TRBV9	TRBJ1-4	TGTGCCAGCAGCGCCCTATCGACAGGGAGAACTAATGAAAAACTGTTTTTT	CASSALSTGRTNEKLFF
.	.	TRBV6-5	TRBJ1-6	TGTGCCAGCACCCTCATGACAGCGTCGGATTCACCCCTCCACTTT	CASTLMTASDSPLHF
.	.	TRBV19	TRBJ1-2	TGTGCCAGTACCAAGGGAGGAGTCTTTAACTATGGCTACACCTTC	CASTKGGVFNYGYTF
.	.	TRBV20-1	TRBJ2-5	TGCAGTTCCCGGGTCACGGAGACCCAGTACTTC	CSSRVTETQYF
.	.	TRBV7-2	TRBJ2-5	TGTGCCAGCAGCTTAGAGGCAGGATCAGAGACCCAGTACTTC	CASSLEAGSETQYF
.	TRBD2	TRBV14	TRBJ2-1	TGTGCCAGCAGCCAACAACCGGGACTAGGAGACAATGAGCAGTTCTTC	CASSQQPGLGDNEQFF
once	.	TRBV10-3	TRBJ2-7	TGTGCCATCACAGGACAGTTAGGGTACGAGCAGTACTTC	CAITGQLGYEQYF
.	.	TRBV10-3	TRBJ1-2	TGTGCCATCAGTGAGTCCGCCAGCTACTATGGCTACACCTTC	CAISESASYYGYTF
.	TRBD1	TRBV7-9	TRBJ2-1	TGTGCCAGCAGCTTAGTCCGGACAGGGGGCTTGCATGAGCAGTTCTTC	CASSLVRTGGLHEQFF
.	.	TRBV9	TRBJ1-1	TGTGCCAGCAGCGCAGGGACCCAGGGCGCGGGGAACACTGAAGCTTTCTTT	CASSAGTQGAGNTEAFF
.	.	TRBV7-2	TRBJ2-5	TGTGCCAGCAGCTATCTAGCGTCCCAAGAGACCCAGTACTTC	CASSYLASQETQYF
.	TRBD2	TRBV27	TRBJ2-1	TGTGCCAGCAGTTTTAGCGGGAGTTCCTACAATGAGCAGTTCTTC	CASSFSGSSYNEQFF